The source of this T cell receptor (beta chain) is a study of blood T cell repertoires in COVID-19. Study-wide background: COVID-19 samples from acute and convalescent phases originated in the United States, Italy and Spain. PBMCs, B-cell-depleted T cells, or T cells were the source of the cDNA or gDNA that made up the material.

Original data processing: Amplifying reference gene primers gave estimates of nucleated cell counts. Repertoires were generated with immunoSEQ multiplex PCR, while TCRdb's copy carries only in-frame clones and drops some. The V and J calls and clone size were taken over from that table, and D and trimming were inferred from the DNA. The data show about 55,000 clones, with approximately 86% seen just once and 3% to 4.5% held by the top ten. Followed over time, Seattle patients had been enrolled while infection was active. The specimen was peripheral blood. The clonotype comes from a man in his forties with COVID-19, enrolled during active disease.

CDR3: CASSLGVKGTEAFF. The CDR3 bases are TGCGCCAGCAGCTTGGGGGTCAAGGGGACTGAAGCTTTCTTT. The chain couples TRBV5-1 to TRBJ1-1, with D maybe TRBD1 (5 bases). The germline V gene encodes CDR1 SGHRS and CDR2 YFSETQ. The CDR3 runs to 14 residues. The ends were cut back, 0 bases at V and 5 bases at J, with 11 bases in the middle.